These 15 T cell receptor beta chains originate from one sample sequenced in a study of CD8 T cells in ankylosing spondylitis. General observations from the study: Ankylosing spondylitis blood seemed to carry a telltale TCR beta motif made of about 8 highly homologous variants.

The antigens for these receptors are not known. A single record per CDR3 protein comes from TCRdb applying MiXCR to the 5' RACE reads. The table has roughly 700,000 distinct CDR3 sequences, around 17% seen once. The sequenced sample was blood, either unsorted or a sorted T cell fraction (not recorded which). These receptors originate from a male donor with ankylosing spondylitis.

There are a few counts of this clonotype. The V and J genes are TRBV27 and TRBJ2-3; tentatively, D is TRBD2 (6 bases). Germline V CDR1 and CDR2: MNHEY, SMNVEV (reference sequence). The CDR3 has 14 amino acids. Between the trimmed V and J ends, which lost 1 base and 8 bases, there was a span of 13 bases. CDR3 bases: TGTGCCAGCAGTTTATTAGGAGGGCAGCGTACGCAGTATTTT. Its protein product is CASSLLGGQRTQYF.

In this sample, this clonotype turned up many times. J is TRBJ2-5 and V is TRBV15; 13 bases are shared with TRBD2. CDR1 is LNHNV and CDR2 is YYDKDF in the germline V gene (reference sequence). J was trimmed by 4 bases and V by 5 bases; bases with no gene match: 10. The CDR3 has 17 amino acids. The CDR3 is CATSDAAWTSGRETQYF. CDR3 nucleotide sequence: TGTGCCACCAGCGATGCTGCCTGGACTAGCGGGAGAGAGACCCAGTACTTC.

The sample holds a few counts of this clonotype. This chain joins TRBV25-1 and TRBJ2-1; TRBD1 aligns across 9 bases. Trimming at V came to 3 bases and at J to 2 bases, leaving 5 bases not matched to a gene. Per germline, CDR1 MGHDK and CDR2 SYGVNS. The CDR3 loop spans 16 amino acids. CDR3 DNA sequence: TGTGCCAGCAGTGATCTTACAGGGGGCCCCTACAATGAGCAGTTCTTC. This sequence encodes CASSDLTGGPYNEQFF.

This clonotype was recorded at least ten times. The rearrangement links TRBV5-6 to TRBJ2-2, with 7 nucleotides matching TRBD1. Trimming cost V 4 bases and J 0 bases; bases outside gene matches: 18. Germline loops: CDR1 SGHDT, CDR2 YYEEEE. The CDR3 totals 20 residues. CDR3 nucleotides: TGTGCCAGCAGCCGTTATCTCTCAGACAGGGAAACTTCGAACACCGGGGAGCTGTTTTTT. Amino acids: CASSRYLSDRETSNTGELFF. The full variable domain, with the rest looked up from reference TRBV5-6 and TRBJ2-2, is DAGVTQSPTHLIKTRGQQVTLRCSPKSGHDTVSWYQQALGQGPQFIFQYYEEEERQRGNFPDRFSGHQFPNYSSELNVNALLLGDSALYLCASSRYLSDRETSNTGELFFGEGSRLTVL.

In its sample, this clonotype was seen a few times. The CDR3 coding sequence is TGCAGCGTCTCGCGGGACCTGGGGACTGAAGCTTTCTTT. This encodes CSVSRDLGTEAFF. The chain combines TRBV29-1 with TRBJ1-1; perhaps TRBD1 as D (5 bases). Trimming removed 6 bases at V and 5 bases at J, with 16 bases between. The CDR3 has 13 residues. Per germline, CDR1 SQVTM and CDR2 ANQGSEA.

This rearrangement joins TRBV20-1 to TRBJ1-2; TRBD1 might be the D (6 bases). This CDR3 is 14 amino acids long. V shed 3 bases and J shed 2 bases, with 13 bases lying between them. Germline V CDR1 and CDR2: DFQATT, SNEGSKA (reference sequence). The CDR3 spells CSASTGGKNYGYTF. DNA of the CDR3: TGCAGTGCTAGTACGGGGGGCAAAAACTATGGCTACACCTTC.

The chain recombines TRBV28 with TRBJ1-6; D remains unclear. V lost 2 bases and J lost 5, with 7 bases in between. Germline values: CDR1 MDHEN, CDR2 SYDVKM. This CDR3 is 14 amino acids long. The DNA of the CDR3 is TGTGCCAGCAGTTTAAAGCTAAATAATTCACCCCTCCACTTT. Protein product: CASSLKLNNSPLHF.

A few counts support this clonotype. The V gene is TRBV11-1, the J gene TRBJ2-3; D possibly corresponds to TRBD2 (6 bases). The V and J ends lost 4 bases and 4 bases respectively, with 24 bases between them. The length of the CDR3 is 18 residues. Per the germline V gene, CDR1 is SGHAT and CDR2 is FQDESV (reference sequence). In DNA, the CDR3 is TGTGCCAGCAGCTCTGACTCCCTAGCGTTCGGGGCTCCAGATACGCAGTATTTT. This sequence encodes CASSSDSLAFGAPDTQYF.

The V gene is TRBV7-2, the J gene TRBJ1-3; 8 bases match TRBD1. V was clipped by 5 bases and J by 6 bases; unmatched bases: 6. CDR3 length: 14 residues. Germline V gene lookup returns CDR1 SGHTA and CDR2 FQGNSA. CDR3 protein: CASSRTGMENTIYF. In DNA form, the CDR3 reads TGTGCCAGCAGCCGGACAGGGATGGAAAACACCATATATTTT.

The chain has TRBV4-1 and TRBJ2-3; TRBD2 aligns across 12 bases. The CDR3 spans 17 residues. Germline V gene sequence: CDR1 MGHRA, CDR2 YSYEKL. V was clipped by 4 bases and J by 2 bases; unmatched bases: 7. CDR3 in DNA: TGCGCCAGCAGCCCGCGACTAGCGGGGGAACCCACAGATACGCAGTATTTT. Its translation is CASSPRLAGEPTDTQYF.

This clonotype was seen a handful of times. The chain couples TRBV25-1 to TRBJ1-2; maybe TRBD1 (6 bases). In germline, CDR1 is MGHDK, CDR2 SYGVNS. The CDR3 sequence is 16 residues long. Deletions cut 4 bases from V and 3 bases from J, with 18 bases between. CDR3 loop: CASSGNTGLVDYGYTF. CDR3 DNA: TGTGCCAGCAGTGGTAACACAGGGTTGGTGGACTATGGCTACACCTTC.

This clonotype turned up a few times. The chain recombines TRBV18 with TRBJ2-7; 8 bases are a match to TRBD2. The CDR3 covers 15 residues. Losses at the gene ends were 5 bases for V and 7 bases for J; bases not matched to a gene: 13. Germline V lookup: CDR1 KGHSH, CDR2 LQKENI. DNA of the CDR3: TGTGCCAGCTCAACCGCAGGGCAGCGGGAGAGGGAGCAGTACTTC. This translates into CASSTAGQREREQYF.

This clonotype was seen a handful of times. This rearrangement joins TRBV7-2 to TRBJ2-2; D not resolved. The ends were cut back, 3 bases at V and 6 bases at J, with 11 bases in the middle. CDR1 SGHTA and CDR2 FQGNSA come from the germline V gene. This CDR3 is built from 14 residues. The CDR3: CASSFPPKAGELFF. The CDR3, as DNA: TGTGCCAGCAGCTTCCCCCCCAAGGCCGGGGAGCTGTTTTTT.

The V call is TRBV19, the J call TRBJ2-7; D call uncertain. The germline V gene has CDR1 LNHDA and CDR2 SQIVND (reference sequence). The CDR3 runs to 15 residues. Trimming removed 0 bases from V and 0 bases from J, with 9 bases in between. The CDR3: CASSIELRNSYEQYF. The CDR3 DNA reads as TGTGCCAGTAGTATAGAATTGCGGAACTCCTACGAGCAGTACTTC.

This clonotype has ten or more counts. The chain has TRBV15 and TRBJ1-6; 7 bases are a match to TRBD1. The CDR3 is made up of 15 amino acids. In germline, CDR1 is LNHNV, CDR2 YYDKDF (reference sequence). With V trimmed by 2 bases and J by 7 bases, 5 bases remained unmatched. CDR3 DNA: TGTGCCACCAGCAGACGGGGACAGACAAATTCACCCCTCCACTTT. It is translated as CATSRRGQTNSPLHF.